Listed here are 14 T cell receptor beta chains from one sample, sequenced in a study of T cells expressing NK-cell markers. TCRdb derives one entry per CDR3 protein from the 5' RACE reads, leaving out DNA. This table lists roughly 390,000 distinct CDR3 sequences. Sequencing input: blood T cells: a sorted CD56 or NKG2C T cell subset, CD4+ or CD8+ T cells, or bulk PBMC T cells (not recorded which). The receptors derive from a man aged 18 to 70 in good health.

The chain employs TRBV7-2 and TRBJ2-3. This CDR3 is 16 amino acids long. The V gene's germline CDR1 is SGHTA and CDR2 FQGNSA. CDR3: CASSLAGGSSTDTQYF.

This chain connects TRBV6-5 to TRBJ2-3; TCRdb designates TRBD2, a call that cannot be tested without DNA. Germline CDR1 and CDR2: MNHEY and SVGAGI. The CDR3 loop spans 16 amino acids. The CDR3: CASSSNPGGFTDTQYF.

The J gene is TRBJ1-5, the V gene TRBV5-1. Germline assignment: CDR1 SGHRS and CDR2 YFSETQ. The length of the CDR3 is 15 residues. The CDR3 spells CASSLVGGIDQPQHF. The entire variable domain, with the rest obtained from reference TRBV5-1 and TRBJ1-5, is as follows: KAGVTQTPRYLIKTRGQQVTLSCSPISGHRSVSWYQQTPGQGLQFLFEYFSETQRNKGNFPGRFSGRQFSNSRSEMNVSTLELGDSALYLCASSLVGGIDQPQHFGDGTRLSIL.

The genes are TRBV5-8 and TRBJ2-2; TCRdb's assignment of TRBD1 cannot be checked, as there is no DNA. CDR3 length equals 14 residues. Germline assignment: CDR1 SGHTS and CDR2 YDEGEE. CDR3 region: CASRTTVNTGELFF.

The chain couples TRBV19 to TRBJ1-5. CDR3 length: 14 amino acids. In germline, CDR1 is LNHDA, CDR2 SQIVND (reference sequence). The CDR3 is CASSVTNSNQPQHF.

This chain links TRBV30 with TRBJ2-2. This CDR3 comprises 13 residues. Germline lookup yields CDR1 GTSNPN and CDR2 SVGIG (reference sequence). The CDR3 region is CAWSESTTGELFF.

V and J are TRBV9 and TRBJ2-2; as DNA is missing, the TRBD1 call by TCRdb cannot be tested. Germline CDR1 SGDLS, CDR2 YYNGEE. CDR3 length: 15 residues. CDR3 in amino acids: CASSVAMSGNGELFF.

The rearrangement links TRBV7-9 to TRBJ2-7; no DNA is available, so the TRBD2 call from TCRdb remains unchecked. The CDR3 extends over 16 amino acids. Germline V gene data show CDR1 as SEHNR and CDR2 as FQNEAQ (reference sequence). The CDR3 is CASSLGSGGPTYEQYF.

The chain carries TRBV27 and TRBJ1-2; no DNA is available, so the TRBD1 call from TCRdb remains unchecked. CDR3 length equals 14 residues. Per germline, CDR1 MNHEY and CDR2 SMNVEV (reference sequence). CDR3 residues: CASSRSGQIYGYTF.

The V call is TRBV29-1, the J call TRBJ2-7. Germline CDR1 reads SQVTM; CDR2 reads ANQGSEA. The CDR3 loop spans 14 amino acids. CDR3 region: CSASDAVGSYEQYF.

V gene TRBV11-1 combines with J gene TRBJ2-1; TCRdb indicates TRBD2, and absent DNA this call remains unverified. This CDR3 contains 19 residues. Germline CDR1 SGHAT, CDR2 FQDESV (reference sequence). CDR3 in amino acids: CASSVRSYSGFKRINEQFF. The variable domain in full, with the rest retrieved from reference TRBV11-1 and TRBJ2-1, is EAEVAQSPRYKITEKSQAVAFWCDPISGHATLYWYRQILGQGPELLVQFQDESVVDDSQLPKDRFSAERLKGVDSTLKIQPAELGDSAMYLCASSVRSYSGFKRINEQFFGPGTRLTVL.

The CDR3 reads CASNETGTGVPQQYF. The genes are TRBV23-1 and TRBJ2-7; with no DNA, the TCRdb D assignment of TRBD1 cannot be verified. TRBV23-1 is treated as an ORF (open reading frame) with a function not yet certain. The CDR3 spans 15 residues.

The rearrangement uses TRBV4-2 and TRBJ1-2; with no DNA, the TCRdb D assignment of TRBD1 cannot be verified. From germline, CDR1 is LGHNA and CDR2 YNFKEQ. The CDR3 spans 14 residues. The CDR3 region is CASSQGTGREGYTF.

The V and J genes are TRBV6-5 and TRBJ2-4; the TRBD1 assignment by TCRdb is unverifiable without DNA. The CDR3 sequence is 16 residues long. Germline V gene data show CDR1 as MNHEY and CDR2 as SVGAGI. Here the CDR3 reads CASSSGTQIGQNIQYF.